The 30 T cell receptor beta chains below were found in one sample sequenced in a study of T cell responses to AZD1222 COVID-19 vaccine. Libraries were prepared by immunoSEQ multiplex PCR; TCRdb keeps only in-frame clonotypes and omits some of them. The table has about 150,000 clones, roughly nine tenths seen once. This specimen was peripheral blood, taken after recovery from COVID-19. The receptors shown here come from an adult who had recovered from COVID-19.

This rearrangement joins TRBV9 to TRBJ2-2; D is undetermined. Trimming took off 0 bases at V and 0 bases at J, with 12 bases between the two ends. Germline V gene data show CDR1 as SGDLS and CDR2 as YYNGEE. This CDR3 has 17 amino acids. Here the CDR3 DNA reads TGTGCCAGCAGCGTAGCTCGACGGGTCGCGAACACCGGGGAGCTGTTTTTT. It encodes CASSVARRVANTGELFF.

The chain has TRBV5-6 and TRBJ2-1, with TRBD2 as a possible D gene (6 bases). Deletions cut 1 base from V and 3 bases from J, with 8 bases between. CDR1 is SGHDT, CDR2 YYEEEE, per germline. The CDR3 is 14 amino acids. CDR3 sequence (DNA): TGTGCCAGCAGCTTGATTAGCGGCTACAATGAGCAGTTCTTC. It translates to CASSLISGYNEQFF.

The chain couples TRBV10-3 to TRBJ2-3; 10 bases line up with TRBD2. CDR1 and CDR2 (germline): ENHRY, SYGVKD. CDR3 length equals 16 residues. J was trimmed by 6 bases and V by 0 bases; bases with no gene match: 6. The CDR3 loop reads CAISESQRGGRDTQYF. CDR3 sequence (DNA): TGTGCCATCAGTGAGTCCCAGCGGGGGGGCCGCGATACGCAGTATTTT.

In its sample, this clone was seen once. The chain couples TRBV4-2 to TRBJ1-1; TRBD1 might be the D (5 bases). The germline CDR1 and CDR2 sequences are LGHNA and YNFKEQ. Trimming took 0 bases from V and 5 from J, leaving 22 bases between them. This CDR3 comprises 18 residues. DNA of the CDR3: TGTGCCAGCAGCCAAGATCAGTATAATGTCGGGGGTCGGACTGAAGCTTTCTTT. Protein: CASSQDQYNVGGRTEAFF.

CDR3 sequence reads: CASSFPPGGAGELFF. In DNA, the CDR3 is TGTGCCAGCAGTTTCCCCCCCGGCGGGGCCGGGGAGCTGTTTTTT. The chain joins TRBV28 to TRBJ2-2, with a tentative D call TRBD2 (6 bases). This CDR3 is 15 amino acids long. Trimming removed 3 bases from V and 6 bases from J, with 14 bases in between. Looked up from germline, CDR1 is MDHEN and CDR2 is SYDVKM.

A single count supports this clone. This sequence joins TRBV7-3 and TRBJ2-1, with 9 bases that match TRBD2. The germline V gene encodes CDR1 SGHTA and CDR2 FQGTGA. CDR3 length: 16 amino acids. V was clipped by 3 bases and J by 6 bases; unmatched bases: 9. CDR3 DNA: TGTGCCAGCAGCTTGATAGCGGGGGAGAGGGGCAATGAGCAGTTCTTC. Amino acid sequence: CASSLIAGERGNEQFF.

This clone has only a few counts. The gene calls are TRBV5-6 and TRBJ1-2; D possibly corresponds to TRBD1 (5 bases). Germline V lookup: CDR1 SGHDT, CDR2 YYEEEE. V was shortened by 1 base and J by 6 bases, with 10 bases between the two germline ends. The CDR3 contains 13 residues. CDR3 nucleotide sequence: TGTGCCAGCAGCTTGTCGGGGGGGAATGGCTACACCTTC. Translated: CASSLSGGNGYTF.

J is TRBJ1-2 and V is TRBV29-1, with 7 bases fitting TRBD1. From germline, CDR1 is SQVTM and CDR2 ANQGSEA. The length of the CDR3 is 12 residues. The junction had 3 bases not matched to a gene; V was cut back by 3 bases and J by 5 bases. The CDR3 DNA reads TGCAGCGTTGAGTCAGGGGGATATGGCTACACCTTC. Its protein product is CSVESGGYGYTF.

The CDR3 loop is CASSEDSGQGIPQHF. The CDR3 bases are TGTGCCAGCAGTGAAGACTCGGGACAGGGGATTCCCCAGCATTTT. The rearrangement links TRBV6-1 to TRBJ1-5; 10 bases are shared with TRBD1. Trimming at V came to 1 base and at J to 10 bases, leaving 7 bases not matched to a gene. The CDR3 has 15 residues. From germline, CDR1 is MNHNS and CDR2 SASEGT.

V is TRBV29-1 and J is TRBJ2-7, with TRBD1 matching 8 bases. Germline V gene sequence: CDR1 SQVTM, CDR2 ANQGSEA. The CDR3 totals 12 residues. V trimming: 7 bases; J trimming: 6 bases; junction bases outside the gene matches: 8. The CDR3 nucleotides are TGCAGCGCTGGACAGGGAGGTAGCGAGCAGTACTTC. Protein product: CSAGQGGSEQYF.

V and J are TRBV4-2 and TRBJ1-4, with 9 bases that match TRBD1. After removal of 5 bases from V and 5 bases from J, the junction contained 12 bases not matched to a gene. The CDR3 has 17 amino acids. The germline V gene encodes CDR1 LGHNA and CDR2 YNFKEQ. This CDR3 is CASSIRPLGQGNEKLFF. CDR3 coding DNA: TGTGCCAGCAGCATCCGCCCGTTGGGACAGGGAAATGAAAAACTGTTTTTT.

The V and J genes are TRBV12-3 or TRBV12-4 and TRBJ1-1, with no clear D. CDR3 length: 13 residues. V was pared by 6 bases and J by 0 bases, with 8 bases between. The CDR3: CASRWGVNTEAFF. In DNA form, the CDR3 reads TGTGCCAGCAGATGGGGAGTGAACACTGAAGCTTTCTTT.

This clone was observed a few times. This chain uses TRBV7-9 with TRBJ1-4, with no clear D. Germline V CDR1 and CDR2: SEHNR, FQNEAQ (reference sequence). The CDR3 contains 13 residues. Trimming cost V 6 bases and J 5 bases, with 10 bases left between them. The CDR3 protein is CASRRAVNEKLFF. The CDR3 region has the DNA TGTGCCAGCAGACGGGCGGTCAATGAAAAACTGTTTTTT.

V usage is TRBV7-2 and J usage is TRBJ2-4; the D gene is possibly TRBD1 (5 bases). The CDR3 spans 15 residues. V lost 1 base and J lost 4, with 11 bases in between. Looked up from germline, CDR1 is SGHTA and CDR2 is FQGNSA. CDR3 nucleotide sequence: TGTGCCAGCAGCTTAGAATGGTCAGGGAAAAACATTCAGTACTTC. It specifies CASSLEWSGKNIQYF.

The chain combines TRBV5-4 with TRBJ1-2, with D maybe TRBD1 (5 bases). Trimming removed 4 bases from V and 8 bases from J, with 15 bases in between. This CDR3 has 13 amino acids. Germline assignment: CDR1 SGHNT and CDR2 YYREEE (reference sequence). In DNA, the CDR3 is TGTGCCAGCAGCCCGATGTGGGGGGTGGGCTACACCTTC. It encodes CASSPMWGVGYTF.

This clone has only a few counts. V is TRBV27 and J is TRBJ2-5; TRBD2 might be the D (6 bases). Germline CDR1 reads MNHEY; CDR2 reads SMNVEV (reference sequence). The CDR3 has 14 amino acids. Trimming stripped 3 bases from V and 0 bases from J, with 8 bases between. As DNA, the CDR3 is TGTGCCAGCAGTTTTACGGGGGACCAAGAGACCCAGTACTTC. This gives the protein CASSFTGDQETQYF.

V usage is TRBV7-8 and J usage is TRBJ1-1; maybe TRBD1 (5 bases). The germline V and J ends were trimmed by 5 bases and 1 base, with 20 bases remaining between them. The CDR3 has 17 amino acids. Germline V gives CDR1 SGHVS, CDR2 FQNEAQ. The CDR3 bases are TGTGCCAGCAGCACCCACGCCAGGGAGCGGCCGAACACTGAAGCTTTCTTT. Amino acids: CASSTHARERPNTEAFF.

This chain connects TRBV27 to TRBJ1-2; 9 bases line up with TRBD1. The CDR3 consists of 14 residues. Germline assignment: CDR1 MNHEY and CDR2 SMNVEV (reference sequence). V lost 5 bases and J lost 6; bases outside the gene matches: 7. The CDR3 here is CASSQGQGDNGYTF. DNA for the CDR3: TGTGCCAGCAGTCAGGGACAGGGTGACAATGGCTACACCTTC.

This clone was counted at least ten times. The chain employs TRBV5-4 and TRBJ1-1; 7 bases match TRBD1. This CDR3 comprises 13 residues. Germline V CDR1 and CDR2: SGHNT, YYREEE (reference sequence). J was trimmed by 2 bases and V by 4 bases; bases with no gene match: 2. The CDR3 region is CASSQGGNTEAFF. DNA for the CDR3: TGTGCCAGCAGCCAGGGGGGAAACACTGAAGCTTTCTTT.

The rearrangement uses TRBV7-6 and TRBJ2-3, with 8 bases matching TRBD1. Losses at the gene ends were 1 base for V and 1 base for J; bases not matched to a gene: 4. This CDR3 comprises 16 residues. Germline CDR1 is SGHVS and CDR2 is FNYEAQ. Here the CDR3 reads CASSLGTGGGTDTQYF. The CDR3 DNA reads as TGTGCCAGCAGCTTAGGTACAGGGGGTGGCACAGATACGCAGTATTTT.

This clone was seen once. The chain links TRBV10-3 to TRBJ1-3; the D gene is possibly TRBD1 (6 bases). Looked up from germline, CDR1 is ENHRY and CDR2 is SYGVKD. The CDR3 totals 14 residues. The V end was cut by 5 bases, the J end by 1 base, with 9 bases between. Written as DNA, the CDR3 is TGTGCCATCAGTTCACAGGGATCTGGAAACACCATATATTTT. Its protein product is CAISSQGSGNTIYF.

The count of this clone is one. CDR3 region: CASSLAAGQGDTQYF. The DNA of the CDR3 is TGCGCCAGCAGCTTGGCTGCGGGACAGGGAGATACGCAGTATTTT. The J gene is TRBJ2-3, the V gene TRBV5-1, with 9 bases that match TRBD1. Unmatched junction bases numbered 4, after V lost 0 bases and J lost 5 bases. This CDR3 region has 15 residues. Germline CDR1 reads SGHRS; CDR2 reads YFSETQ.

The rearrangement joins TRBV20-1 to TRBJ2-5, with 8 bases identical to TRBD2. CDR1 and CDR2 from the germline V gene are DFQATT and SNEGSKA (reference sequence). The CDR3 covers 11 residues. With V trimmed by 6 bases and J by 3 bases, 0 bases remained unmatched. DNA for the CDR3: TGCAGTGCGGGACTAGAAGAGACCCAGTACTTC. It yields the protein CSAGLEETQYF.

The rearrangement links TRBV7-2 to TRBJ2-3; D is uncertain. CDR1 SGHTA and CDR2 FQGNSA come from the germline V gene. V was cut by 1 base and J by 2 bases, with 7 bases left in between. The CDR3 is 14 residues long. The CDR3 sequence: CASSLDGYTDTQYF. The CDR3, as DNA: TGTGCCAGCAGCTTAGACGGCTACACAGATACGCAGTATTTT.

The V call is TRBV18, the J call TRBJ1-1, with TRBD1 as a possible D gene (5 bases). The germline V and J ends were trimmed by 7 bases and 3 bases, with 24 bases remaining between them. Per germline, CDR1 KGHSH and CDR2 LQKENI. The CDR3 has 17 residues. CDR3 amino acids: CASLPYQYGGGDTEAFF. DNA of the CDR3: TGTGCCAGCTTGCCATATCAATATGGGGGAGGTGACACTGAAGCTTTCTTT. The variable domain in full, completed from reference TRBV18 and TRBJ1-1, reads NAGVMQNPRHLVRRRGQEARLRCSPMKGHSHVYWYRQLPEEGLKFMVYLQKENIIDESGMPKERFSAEFPKEGPSILRIQQVVRGDSAAYFCASLPYQYGGGDTEAFFGQGTRLTVV.

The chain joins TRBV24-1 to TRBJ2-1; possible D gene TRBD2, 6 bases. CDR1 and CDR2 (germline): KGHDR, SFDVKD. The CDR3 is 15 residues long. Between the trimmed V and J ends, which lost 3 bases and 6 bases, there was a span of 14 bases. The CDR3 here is CATSDLGLPGNEQFF. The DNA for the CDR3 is TGTGCCACCAGTGATCTGGGACTGCCTGGCAATGAGCAGTTCTTC.

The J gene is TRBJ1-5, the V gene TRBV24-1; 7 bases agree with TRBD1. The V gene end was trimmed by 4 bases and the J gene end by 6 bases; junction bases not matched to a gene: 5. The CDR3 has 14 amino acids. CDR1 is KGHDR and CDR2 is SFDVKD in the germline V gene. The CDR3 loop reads CATSDGQAFQPQHF. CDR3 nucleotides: TGTGCCACCAGTGACGGACAGGCATTTCAGCCCCAGCATTTT.

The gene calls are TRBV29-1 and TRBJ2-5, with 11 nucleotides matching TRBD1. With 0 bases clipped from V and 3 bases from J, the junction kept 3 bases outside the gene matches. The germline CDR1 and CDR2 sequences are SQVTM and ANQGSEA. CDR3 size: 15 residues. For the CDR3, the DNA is TGCAGCGTTGAAGATCGGGACAGGGGGAAAGAGACCCAGTACTTC. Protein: CSVEDRDRGKETQYF.

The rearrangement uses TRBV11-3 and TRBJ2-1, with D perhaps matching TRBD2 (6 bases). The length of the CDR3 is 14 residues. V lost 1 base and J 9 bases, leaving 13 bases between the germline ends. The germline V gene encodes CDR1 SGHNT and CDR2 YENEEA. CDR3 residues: CASSLVFEGGEQFF. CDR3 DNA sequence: TGTGCCAGCAGCTTAGTATTCGAGGGAGGTGAGCAGTTCTTC.

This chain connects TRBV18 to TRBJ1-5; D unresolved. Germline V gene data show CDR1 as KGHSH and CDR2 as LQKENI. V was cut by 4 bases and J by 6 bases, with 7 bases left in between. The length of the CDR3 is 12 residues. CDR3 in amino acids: CASSLGGQPQHF. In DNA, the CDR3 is TGTGCCAGCTCACTCGGAGGTCAGCCCCAGCATTTT.